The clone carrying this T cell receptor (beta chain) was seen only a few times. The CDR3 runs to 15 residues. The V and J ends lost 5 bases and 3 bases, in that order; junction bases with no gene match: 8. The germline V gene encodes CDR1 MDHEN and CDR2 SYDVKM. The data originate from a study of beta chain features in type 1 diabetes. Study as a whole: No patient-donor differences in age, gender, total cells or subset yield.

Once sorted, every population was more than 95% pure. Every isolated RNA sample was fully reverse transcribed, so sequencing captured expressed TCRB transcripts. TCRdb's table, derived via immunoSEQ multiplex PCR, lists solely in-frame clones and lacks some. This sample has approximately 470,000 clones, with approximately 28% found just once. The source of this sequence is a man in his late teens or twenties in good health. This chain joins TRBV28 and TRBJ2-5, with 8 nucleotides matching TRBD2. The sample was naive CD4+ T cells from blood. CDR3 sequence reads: CASSPTGGGKETQYF. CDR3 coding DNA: TGTGCCAGCAGTCCTACGGGAGGGGGAAAAGAGACCCAGTACTTC.